The present T cell receptor beta chain was sequenced within a study of T-cell reconstitution after alpha-beta-depleted transplantation in children. This CDR3 contains 14 residues. Germline V gene sequence: CDR1 SGHDT, CDR2 YYEEEE. V lost 4 bases to trimming and J lost 1 base; unmatched junction nucleotides: 3. Unique molecular identifiers were built into the TCRbeta library. TCRdb re-called the PCR reads with MiXCR, one entry per CDR3 protein. The table lists approximately 590,000 distinct CDR3 sequences, roughly a tenth of them singletons. This clonotype was seen many times. V and J are TRBV5-6 and TRBJ2-7, with 9 bases fitting TRBD1. The sequence derives from a human donor who donated a stem cell graft to a child with acute myeloid leukemia. The sample was PBMCs from the stem cell graft donor, taken from the stem cell graft. The CDR3 protein is CASSPDRGSYEQYF. DNA of the CDR3: TGTGCCAGCAGCCCGGACAGGGGATCCTACGAGCAGTACTTC.